This TCR beta chain appears in the sequencing data of a study of identical twins. Study outcomes and limitations: Out-of-frame alpha sequences shared between twins exhibited an excess of low generation probability. Models predicted too little out-of-frame TCR alpha sharing in monozygotic twins.

As regards this clonotype: What it binds is unknown.

V was pared by 6 bases and J by 9 bases, with 11 bases of the junction left unmatched. The CDR3 length is 15 residues. Germline V gene data show CDR1 as ENHRY and CDR2 as SYGVKD. TCRdb analysed the 5' RACE reads with MiXCR anew, one entry per CDR3 protein. This table holds around 480,000 distinct CDR3 sequences, over 11% found once. The same sample was also used in a study of yellow fever vaccine responses in identical twins.

The chain is built from TRBV10-3 and TRBJ2-1; 10 bases line up with TRBD2. The sequencing input was CD4+ T cells sorted from blood. The TCR originated in a woman between 18 and 29 years old in good health. The CDR3 loop reads CAIRMDGTSVVEQFF. The CDR3 DNA follows: TGTGCCATCAGAATGGACGGGACTAGCGTGGTTGAGCAGTTCTTC.